The rows below give T cell receptor beta chains drawn from one sample of a study of blood T cell repertoires in COVID-19. Here immunoSEQ multiplex PCR was the method, and the copy in TCRdb shows in-frame clones only, minus some. Of about 230,000 clones listed, over 70% were seen once; the top ten hold approximately 6%. Source material: peripheral blood. All receptors come from a man older than 75 with acute or convalescent COVID-19. Each CDR3 is given with its conserved first and last residue. A D gene is named only where the DNA matches it firmly. Clone size is stated in some rows and not others, as once, few, many or a class when expanded.

abundance: -
v_gene: TRBV5-1
j_gene: TRBJ2-5
d_gene: -
CDR3nt: TGCGCCAGCAGCTTCGGCAGGGGTTTGGGAGAGACCCAGTACTTC
CDR3aa: CASSFGRGLGETQYF

abundance: many
v_gene: TRBV3-1/TRBV3-2
j_gene: TRBJ1-1
d_gene: -
CDR3nt: TGTGCCAGCAGCGGGGGCCCGAACACTGAAGCTTTCTTT
CDR3aa: CASSGGPNTEAFF

abundance: once
v_gene: TRBV11-2
j_gene: TRBJ2-5
d_gene: TRBD2
CDR3nt: TGTGCCAGCAGCCTGATGGGTAGCGGGATAGAGACCCAGTACTTC
CDR3aa: CASSLMGSGIETQYF

abundance: -
v_gene: TRBV2
j_gene: TRBJ1-1
d_gene: -
CDR3nt: TGTGCCAGCAGTGGGCCCGGGGGGAACACTGAAGCTTTCTTT
CDR3aa: CASSGPGGNTEAFF

abundance: -
v_gene: TRBV27
j_gene: TRBJ2-7
d_gene: TRBD1
CDR3nt: TGTGCCAGCAGTTCAATGATCGGACAGGGGGTAACTGAGCAGTACTTC
CDR3aa: CASSSMIGQGVTEQYF

abundance: -
v_gene: TRBV28
j_gene: TRBJ1-4
d_gene: -
CDR3nt: TGTGCCAGCAGTTTACCCGGGGGAAATGAAAAACTGTTTTTT
CDR3aa: CASSLPGGNEKLFF

abundance: -
v_gene: TRBV28
j_gene: TRBJ2-7
d_gene: TRBD2
CDR3nt: TGTGCCAGCAGACTTGGACTAGCGGGGGGCTACGAGCAGTACTTC
CDR3aa: CASRLGLAGGYEQYF

abundance: -
v_gene: TRBV28
j_gene: TRBJ1-5
d_gene: -
CDR3nt: TGTGCCAGCAGTTTAGTACAGGTATACCAGCCCCAGCATTTT
CDR3aa: CASSLVQVYQPQHF

abundance: -
v_gene: TRBV2
j_gene: TRBJ2-7
d_gene: TRBD1
CDR3nt: TGTGCCAGCAGTGGCCGACAGGGGACCTACGAGCAGTACTTC
CDR3aa: CASSGRQGTYEQYF

abundance: -
v_gene: TRBV7-9
j_gene: TRBJ2-6
d_gene: TRBD1
CDR3nt: TGTGCCAGCAGCTTGTACAGGGGACCCATCTCTGGGGCCAACGTCCTGACTTTC
CDR3aa: CASSLYRGPISGANVLTF

abundance: few
v_gene: TRBV6-5
j_gene: TRBJ2-1
d_gene: -
CDR3nt: TGTGCCAGCTCAAAAGAACAGAGCTACAATGAGCAGTTCTTC
CDR3aa: CASSKEQSYNEQFF

abundance: -
v_gene: TRBV7-9
j_gene: TRBJ2-7
d_gene: TRBD1
CDR3nt: TGTGCCAGCAGCGCCCGGGACAGGACCTACGAGCAGTACTTC
CDR3aa: CASSARDRTYEQYF

abundance: -
v_gene: TRBV7-2
j_gene: TRBJ2-2
d_gene: TRBD2
CDR3nt: TGTGCCAGCAGCGAAACTAGCGGGGCGAACACCGGGGAGCTGTTTTTT
CDR3aa: CASSETSGANTGELFF

abundance: few
v_gene: TRBV7-2
j_gene: TRBJ1-5
d_gene: -
CDR3nt: TGTGCCAGCAGCCCCGGACAAAACAGTCAGCCCCAGCATTTT
CDR3aa: CASSPGQNSQPQHF

abundance: -
v_gene: TRBV10-1
j_gene: TRBJ1-6
d_gene: -
CDR3nt: TGCGCCATCACAGCACCCCTCCACTTT
CDR3aa: CAITAPLHF

abundance: few
v_gene: TRBV19
j_gene: TRBJ1-1
d_gene: -
CDR3nt: TGTGCCAGTAGTATAACAGGACAGCCCGCCACTGAAGCTTTCTTT
CDR3aa: CASSITGQPATEAFF

abundance: few
v_gene: TRBV5-4
j_gene: TRBJ1-6
d_gene: -
CDR3nt: TGTGCCAGCAGTTTAGACAGGAACCATAATTCACCCCTCCACTTT
CDR3aa: CASSLDRNHNSPLHF

abundance: -
v_gene: TRBV30
j_gene: TRBJ1-5
d_gene: -
CDR3nt: TGTGCCTGGAGTGTACGTGGTACAGCTGTGAAGCCCCAGCATTTT
CDR3aa: CAWSVRGTAVKPQHF

abundance: -
v_gene: TRBV30
j_gene: TRBJ1-6
d_gene: -
CDR3nt: TGTGCCTGGAGTCCGGGGGATAATTCACCCCTCCACTTT
CDR3aa: CAWSPGDNSPLHF

abundance: -
v_gene: TRBV2
j_gene: TRBJ2-7
d_gene: -
CDR3nt: TGTGCCAGCAGTGCTGACTTGCAGACCTACGAGCAGTACTTC
CDR3aa: CASSADLQTYEQYF

abundance: -
v_gene: TRBV2
j_gene: TRBJ1-1
d_gene: TRBD1
CDR3nt: TGTGCCAGCAGTGACTCGGGACAGGGTTTCACTGAAGCTTTCTTT
CDR3aa: CASSDSGQGFTEAFF

abundance: -
v_gene: TRBV27
j_gene: TRBJ1-5
d_gene: TRBD1
CDR3nt: TGTGCCAGCAGTAAAACCGGGACAGGGACCAATCAGCCCCAGCATTTT
CDR3aa: CASSKTGTGTNQPQHF

abundance: -
v_gene: TRBV3-1/TRBV3-2
j_gene: TRBJ2-4
d_gene: TRBD1
CDR3nt: TGTGCCAGCAGCCTCCGGACAGGGGCACTTGACATTCAGTACTTC
CDR3aa: CASSLRTGALDIQYF

abundance: -
v_gene: TRBV7-2
j_gene: TRBJ1-2
d_gene: TRBD1
CDR3nt: TGTGCCAGCAGCCCGGACGGGACAGACTATGGCTACACCTTC
CDR3aa: CASSPDGTDYGYTF

abundance: -
v_gene: TRBV21-1
j_gene: TRBJ1-5
d_gene: -
CDR3nt: TGTGCCAGCAGCAAAAGGAGGGGGCCCTTCTATAGCAATCAGCCCCAGCATTTT
CDR3aa: CASSKRRGPFYSNQPQHF

abundance: -
v_gene: TRBV10-3
j_gene: TRBJ2-3
d_gene: TRBD2
CDR3nt: TGTGCCATCAGTGGGGCCCTAGCGGGAGCTGTGGGCACAGATACGCAGTATTTT
CDR3aa: CAISGALAGAVGTDTQYF

abundance: -
v_gene: TRBV11-2
j_gene: TRBJ1-3
d_gene: -
CDR3nt: TGTGCCAGCAGCGATTCTTTGGGGGCATCGGGAAACACCATATATTTT
CDR3aa: CASSDSLGASGNTIYF

abundance: few
v_gene: TRBV3-1/TRBV3-2
j_gene: TRBJ2-1
d_gene: -
CDR3nt: TGTGCCAGCAGCCAAGACCCACGGGGAAGGGAGCAGTTCTTC
CDR3aa: CASSQDPRGREQFF

abundance: -
v_gene: TRBV20-1
j_gene: TRBJ2-1
d_gene: TRBD2
CDR3nt: TGCAGTGCTAGTCGGGAGGATGAGCAGTTCTTC
CDR3aa: CSASREDEQFF

abundance: -
v_gene: TRBV6-6
j_gene: TRBJ2-7
d_gene: -
CDR3nt: TGTGCCAGCAGTCCCCGGTTGGGACAAGCCCCCGACTACGAGCAGTACTTC
CDR3aa: CASSPRLGQAPDYEQYF

abundance: -
v_gene: TRBV2
j_gene: TRBJ2-3
d_gene: TRBD2
CDR3nt: TGTGCCAGCAGTGAAGGGCTAGCGGGTGCAGATACGCAGTATTTT
CDR3aa: CASSEGLAGADTQYF

abundance: -
v_gene: TRBV9
j_gene: TRBJ2-7
d_gene: TRBD1
CDR3nt: TGTGCCAGCAGCGTAGGACAGGGGGCTGGCTACGAGCAGTACTTC
CDR3aa: CASSVGQGAGYEQYF

abundance: once
v_gene: TRBV24-1
j_gene: TRBJ2-3
d_gene: TRBD2
CDR3nt: TGTGCCACCAGTAGTTCATCGGCTAGCGGGAGAAGGGATACGCAGTATTTT
CDR3aa: CATSSSSASGRRDTQYF

abundance: -
v_gene: TRBV10-3
j_gene: TRBJ2-1
d_gene: TRBD2
CDR3nt: TGTGCCATCAGTGAGTCTATGGCGACTAGCGGGATGGGGAATGAGCAGTTCTTC
CDR3aa: CAISESMATSGMGNEQFF

abundance: -
v_gene: TRBV6-5
j_gene: TRBJ2-1
d_gene: -
CDR3nt: TGTGCCAGCAGCCGGGTAGCGGTTCATGAGCAGTTCTTC
CDR3aa: CASSRVAVHEQFF

abundance: -
v_gene: TRBV7-9
j_gene: TRBJ2-7
d_gene: -
CDR3nt: TGTGCCAGCAGCTTAGGTACAGCCTACGAGCAGTACTTC
CDR3aa: CASSLGTAYEQYF

abundance: -
v_gene: TRBV5-1
j_gene: TRBJ1-1
d_gene: -
CDR3nt: TGCGCCAGCAGCTTGGCGGCGGGGGGAAGCACTGAAGCTTTCTTT
CDR3aa: CASSLAAGGSTEAFF

abundance: -
v_gene: TRBV7-8
j_gene: TRBJ1-3
d_gene: -
CDR3nt: TGTGCCAGCAGACCGCCAGTCTCTGGAAACACCATATATTTT
CDR3aa: CASRPPVSGNTIYF

abundance: once
v_gene: TRBV4-1
j_gene: TRBJ1-2
d_gene: -
CDR3nt: TGCGCCAGCAGCCAAGAAGGCGGTTACGGCTACACCTTC
CDR3aa: CASSQEGGYGYTF